The present T cell receptor (beta chain) was sequenced within a study of blood T cell repertoires in COVID-19. Study-level information: COVID-19 samples collected from the United States, Italy and Spain covered acute and convalescent phases.

V shed 3 bases and J shed 6 bases, with 17 bases lying between them. This CDR3 is built from 16 residues. CDR1 and CDR2 (germline): MRHNA, SNTAGT. This clone was counted once. As handled by the study authors: Nucleated cell counts were estimated from reference gene primer amplification. Measured with immunoSEQ multiplex PCR; TCRdb has only the in-frame clones, and not every one. V and J calls plus clone size are reproduced from that table; the DNA served to infer D and trimming. The sample records 200,000 or so clones, 88% being singletons. The chain links TRBV6-4 to TRBJ2-2; possibly TRBD1 for D (6 bases). Material: peripheral blood. This clonotype was sampled from a man aged 70 or older with acute or convalescent COVID-19. CDR3 region: CASSEVGDTTSGELFF. The CDR3 DNA sequence: TGTGCCAGCAGTGAAGTAGGGGACACAACCTCCGGGGAGCTGTTTTTT.